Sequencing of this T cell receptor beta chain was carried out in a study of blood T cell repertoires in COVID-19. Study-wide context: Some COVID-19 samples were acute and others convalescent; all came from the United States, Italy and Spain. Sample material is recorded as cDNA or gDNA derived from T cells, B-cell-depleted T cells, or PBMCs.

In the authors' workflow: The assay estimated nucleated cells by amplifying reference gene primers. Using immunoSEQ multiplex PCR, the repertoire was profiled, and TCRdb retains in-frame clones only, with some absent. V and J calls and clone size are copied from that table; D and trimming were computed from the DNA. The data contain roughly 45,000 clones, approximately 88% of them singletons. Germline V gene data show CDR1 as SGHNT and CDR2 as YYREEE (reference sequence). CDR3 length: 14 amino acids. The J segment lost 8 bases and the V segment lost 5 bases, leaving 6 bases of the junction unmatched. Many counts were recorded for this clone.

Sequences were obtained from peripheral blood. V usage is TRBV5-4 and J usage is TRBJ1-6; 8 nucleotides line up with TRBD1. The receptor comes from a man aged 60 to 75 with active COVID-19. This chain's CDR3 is CASRDDRGYSPLHF. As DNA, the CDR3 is TGTGCCAGCAGGGATGACAGGGGTTATTCACCCCTCCACTTT.